The sequence of this T cell receptor beta chain was determined in a study of cytomegalovirus exposure and HLA in healthy donors. CDR1 and CDR2 (germline): SGHTA, FQGNSA. The CDR3 consists of 15 residues. V dropped 4 bases and J dropped 1 base, with 11 bases sitting between them. Primers for the PCR totalled 60 Vbeta and 13 Jbeta. The data were produced by immunoSEQ multiplex PCR, yet TCRdb's version contains in-frame clones alone and is incomplete. The sample gives some 140,000 clones, under 85% of which show up once; 3.1% is in the top ten. Findings and caveats of the study: An analysis was carried out later, and it reportedly showed fewer N-insertions in an Asian-associated ancestry cluster than the roughly 670-donor mean. TRBV6-2, TRBV6-3 and other indistinguishable V segments were excluded.

As concerns this clone: Its antigen is unknown.

The origin of this receptor is a man between 25 and 39 years old in good health and CMV-seronegative. The sample comprised PBMCs. The chain joins TRBV7-2 to TRBJ2-1, with a weak D call TRBD2 (6 bases). CDR3: CASSYSGFSYNEQFF. The CDR3 DNA follows: TGTGCCAGCAGCTATAGCGGATTTTCCTACAATGAGCAGTTCTTC.